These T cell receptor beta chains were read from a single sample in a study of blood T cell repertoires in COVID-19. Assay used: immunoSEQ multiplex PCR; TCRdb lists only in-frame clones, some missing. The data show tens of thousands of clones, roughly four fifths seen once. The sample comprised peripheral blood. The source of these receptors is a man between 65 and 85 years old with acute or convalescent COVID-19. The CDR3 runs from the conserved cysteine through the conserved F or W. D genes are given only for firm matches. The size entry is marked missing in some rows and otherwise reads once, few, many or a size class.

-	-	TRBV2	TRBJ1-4	CASSDGEGDYEKLFF	TGTGCCAGCAGTGACGGGGAGGGGGACTATGAAAAACTGTTTTTT
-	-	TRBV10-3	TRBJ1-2	CAITAEGNYGYTF	TGTGCCATCACGGCCGAGGGCAACTATGGCTACACCTTC
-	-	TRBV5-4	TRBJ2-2	CASSLRSGGNTGELFF	TGTGCCAGCAGCTTGAGGTCCGGGGGGAACACCGGGGAGCTGTTTTTT
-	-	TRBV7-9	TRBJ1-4	CASSFHSNEKLFF	TGTGCCAGCAGCTTTCACTCAAATGAAAAACTGTTTTTT
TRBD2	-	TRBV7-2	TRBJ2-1	CASSLVGTSAYNEQFF	TGTGCCAGCAGCTTAGTGGGGACTAGCGCTTACAATGAGCAGTTCTTC
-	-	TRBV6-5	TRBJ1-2	CASSYTDSYRGYTF	TGTGCCAGCAGTTACACCGACTCTTACAGGGGCTACACCTTC
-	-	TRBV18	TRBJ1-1	CASSPQGIQVAEAFF	TGTGCCAGCTCACCCCAGGGGATCCAGGTCGCTGAAGCTTTCTTT
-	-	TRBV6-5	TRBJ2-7	CASSSTATYYEQYF	TGTGCCAGCAGTTCGACAGCCACCTACTACGAGCAGTACTTC
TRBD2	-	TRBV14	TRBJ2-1	CASSQYGLVLDNEQFF	TGTGCCAGCAGCCAATACGGACTAGTGCTTGACAATGAGCAGTTCTTC
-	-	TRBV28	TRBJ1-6	CATGRGNSPLHF	TGTGCCACCGGGAGGGGAAATTCACCCCTCCACTTT
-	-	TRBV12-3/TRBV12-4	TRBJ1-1	CASSGLTEAFF	TGTGCCAGCAGTGGGCTTACTGAAGCTTTCTTT
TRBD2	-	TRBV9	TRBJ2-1	CASSLLTSGSYNEQFF	TGTGCCAGCAGCTTACTGACTAGCGGGAGCTACAATGAGCAGTTCTTC
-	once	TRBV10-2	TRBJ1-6	CASSDQQQDSPLHF	TGCGCCAGCAGTGACCAACAGCAGGATTCACCCCTCCACTTT
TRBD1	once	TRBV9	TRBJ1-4	CASSVGTATNEKLFF	TGTGCCAGCAGCGTTGGGACAGCAACTAATGAAAAACTGTTTTTT
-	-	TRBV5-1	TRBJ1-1	CASSREGQGEAFF	TGCGCCAGCAGCAGGGAGGGTCAGGGGGAAGCTTTCTTT
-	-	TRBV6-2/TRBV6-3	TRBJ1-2	CASSPGQPSVYTF	TGTGCCAGCAGTCCGGGTCAGCCATCGGTCTACACCTTC
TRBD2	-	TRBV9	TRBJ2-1	CASSVTSGSPNEQFF	TGTGCCAGCAGCGTTACTAGCGGGAGTCCCAATGAGCAGTTCTTC
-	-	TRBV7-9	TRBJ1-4	CASSLQGPKLFF	TGTGCCAGCAGCTTACAGGGCCCCAAACTGTTTTTT